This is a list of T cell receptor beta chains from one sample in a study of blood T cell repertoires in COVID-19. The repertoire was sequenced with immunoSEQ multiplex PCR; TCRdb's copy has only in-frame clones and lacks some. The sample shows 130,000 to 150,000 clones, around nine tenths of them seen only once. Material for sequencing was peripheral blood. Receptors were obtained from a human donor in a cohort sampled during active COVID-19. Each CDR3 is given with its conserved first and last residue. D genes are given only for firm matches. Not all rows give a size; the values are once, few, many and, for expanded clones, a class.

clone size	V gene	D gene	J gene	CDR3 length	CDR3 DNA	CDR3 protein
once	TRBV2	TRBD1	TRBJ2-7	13	TGTGCCAGCCCGGGACAGGGGGCTCAGGAGCAGTACTTC	CASPGQGAQEQYF
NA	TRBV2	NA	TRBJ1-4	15	TGTGCCAGCAGGGACAAACAGAGCATGATTGAAAAACTGTTTTTT	CASRDKQSMIEKLFF
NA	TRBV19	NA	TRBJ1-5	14	TGTGCCAGTAGTAGGGGGGGGCTGGATCAGCCCCAGCATTTT	CASSRGGLDQPQHF
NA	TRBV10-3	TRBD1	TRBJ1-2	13	TGTGCCATCAGTGAAGGGACAGCCGTGCGCTACACCTTC	CAISEGTAVRYTF
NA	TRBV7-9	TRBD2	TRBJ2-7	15	TGTGCCAGCAGCCTGACTAGCGGGACCCCCTACGAGCAGTACTTC	CASSLTSGTPYEQYF
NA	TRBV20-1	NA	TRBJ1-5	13	TGCAGTGCTAGTCGGGGGGCCCTTCAGCCCCAGCATTTT	CSASRGALQPQHF
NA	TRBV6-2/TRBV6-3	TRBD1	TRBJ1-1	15	TGTGCCAGCAGTTACCCCACAGGGGGCTACACTGAAGCTTTCTTT	CASSYPTGGYTEAFF
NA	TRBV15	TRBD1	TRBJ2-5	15	TGTGCCACCAGCACGAGGACAGGGCGGCAAGAGACCCAGTACTTC	CATSTRTGRQETQYF
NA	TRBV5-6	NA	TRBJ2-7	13	TGTGCCAGCAGCTTGGCAAACTCCTACGAGCAGTACTTC	CASSLANSYEQYF
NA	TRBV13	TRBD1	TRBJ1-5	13	TGTGCCAGCAGCTGGGACAGGAATCAGCCCCAGCATTTT	CASSWDRNQPQHF
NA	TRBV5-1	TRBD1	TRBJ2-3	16	TGCGCCAGCAGCTTGGGGCCAGGGACAGGGACAGATACGCAGTATTTT	CASSLGPGTGTDTQYF
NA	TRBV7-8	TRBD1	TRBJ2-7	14	TGTGCCAGCAGCCCTTACGACAGGGGGTACGAGCAGTACTTC	CASSPYDRGYEQYF
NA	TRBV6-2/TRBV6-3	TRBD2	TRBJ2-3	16	TGTGCCAGCAGTATGAGGACTAGCGGGGCGGCAGATACGCAGTATTTT	CASSMRTSGAADTQYF
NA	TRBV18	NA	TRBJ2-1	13	TGTGCCAGCTCACCCAACCCGGGGGATGAGCAGTTCTTC	CASSPNPGDEQFF
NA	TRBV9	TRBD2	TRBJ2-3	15	TGTGCCAGCAGTTTTACTAGCGGGGCGGCAGATACGCAGTATTTT	CASSFTSGAADTQYF
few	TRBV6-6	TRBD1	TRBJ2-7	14	TGTGCCAGCAGTCAGCGCAGGACAGGAGGCGAGCAGTACTTC	CASSQRRTGGEQYF
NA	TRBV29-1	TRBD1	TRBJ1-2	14	TGCAGCGTTATCCGGGACAGGGATAACTATGGCTACACCTTC	CSVIRDRDNYGYTF
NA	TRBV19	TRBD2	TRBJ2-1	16	TGTGCCAGTAGTATAGAACTAGCGGGGAGCCACAATGAGCAGTTCTTC	CASSIELAGSHNEQFF
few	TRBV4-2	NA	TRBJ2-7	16	TGTGCCAGCAGCCAACAAGTCCAGGGGTTAGCCTACGAGCAGTACTTC	CASSQQVQGLAYEQYF
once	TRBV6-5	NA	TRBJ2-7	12	TGTGCCAGCAAGAGACACTCCTACGAGCAGTACTTC	CASKRHSYEQYF
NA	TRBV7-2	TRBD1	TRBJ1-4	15	TGTGCCAGCAGCGAACGGACAGGGGAGGGTGAAAAACTGTTTTTT	CASSERTGEGEKLFF
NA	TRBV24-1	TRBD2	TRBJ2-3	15	TGTGCCACCAGTCAACCGGGACTAGCAGGAGATACGCAGTATTTT	CATSQPGLAGDTQYF
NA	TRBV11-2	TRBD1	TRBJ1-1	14	TGTGCCAGCAGCTTGGACAGGGGGAACACTGAAGCTTTCTTT	CASSLDRGNTEAFF